This passage covers 26 T cell receptor beta chains from one sample sequenced in a study of T cells in Graves' hyperthyroidism and ophthalmopathy. Amplified regions were TCR beta CDR3 sequences from RNA transcripts. The primer set for the first-round RT-PCR of the TCR CDR3 was HTBI. TCRdb fed the multiplex PCR reads into MiXCR, producing one record per CDR3 protein. The table shows some 560,000 distinct CDR3 sequences, with about a sixth occurring only once. The sample consisted of blood. These receptors were obtained from a woman aged 25-40 years with Graves' hyperthyroidism.

V and J are TRBV12-3 or TRBV12-4 and TRBJ2-7; the D gene is possibly TRBD2 (6 bases). Deletions cut 5 bases from V and 3 bases from J, with 11 bases between. The CDR3 has 13 residues. The CDR3 DNA sequence: TGTGCCAGCAGTGCCGGGGGATTCTACGAGCAGTACTTC. This codes for CASSAGGFYEQYF.

The chain has TRBV6-1 and TRBJ1-1; D ambiguous. Deletions cut 6 bases from V and 1 base from J, with 15 bases between. From germline, CDR1 is MNHNS and CDR2 SASEGT. The CDR3 is made up of 15 amino acids. The CDR3 coding sequence is TGTGCCAGCAGCCCCAGAGGGCGGAAGAACACTGAAGCTTTCTTT. Translation gives CASSPRGRKNTEAFF.

This clonotype appeared a single time. This may stem from a read error, because a much larger clone lies one nucleotide away. This chain links TRBV5-1 with TRBJ2-7; D may match TRBD1 or TRBD2 (6 bases each). V lost 4 bases and J 9 bases, leaving 20 bases between the germline ends. CDR3 size: 14 residues. Germline V gene sequence: CDR1 SGHRS, CDR2 YFSETQ. DNA of the CDR3: TGCGCCAGCAGCACTGGGCAGGGGCGGGACGGGCAGTACTTC. As protein: CASSTGQGRDGQYF.

The chain couples TRBV6-2 or TRBV6-3 to TRBJ2-5, with no clear D. Deletions cut 2 bases from V and 7 bases from J, with 17 bases between. The CDR3 loop spans 15 amino acids. Germline CDR1 and CDR2: MNHEY and SVGEGT. The CDR3 nucleotides read TGTGCCAGCAGTTACAATGGACCCTCGTTGGTGACCCAGTACTTC. Encoded protein: CASSYNGPSLVTQYF.

V gene TRBV3-2 combines with J gene TRBJ2-1; the table names TRBD1, a call not compared with the DNA. TRBV3-2 is marked as a pseudogene. The CDR3 sequence is 17 residues long. CDR3 bases: TGTGCCAGCAGCCAAGCAAAACAGGGATGCGGACACAATGAGCAGTTCTTC. It specifies CASSQAKQGCGHNEQFF.

The V and J genes are TRBV7-9 and TRBJ1-1; a weak D match, TRBD1 (5 bases). Germline CDR1 SEHNR, CDR2 FQNEAQ (reference sequence). The CDR3 sequence is 11 residues long. V lost 7 bases and J lost 6, with 9 bases in between. CDR3 DNA sequence: TGTGCCAGCACCATGGGGGCTGAAGCTTTCTTT. Amino acids: CASTMGAEAFF.

This clonotype was observed at least ten times. V is TRBV20-1 and J is TRBJ2-1, with 10 bases that match TRBD2. Germline V CDR1 and CDR2: DFQATT, SNEGSKA (reference sequence). This CDR3 has 18 amino acids. J gave up 2 bases and V 6 bases, and 16 bases lay outside the gene matches. The DNA of the CDR3 is TGCAGTGCCCGGCTACTAGCGGGGCCTCTTGCGGCCTACAATGAGCAGTTCTTC. It translates to CSARLLAGPLAAYNEQFF.

The chain combines TRBV7-2 with TRBJ2-3; 7 bases are a match to TRBD2. V lost 1 base and J lost 3; bases outside the gene matches: 10. This CDR3 region has 17 residues. The V gene's germline CDR1 is SGHTA and CDR2 FQGNSA. Here the CDR3 reads CASSLGWGSGNTDTQYF. The CDR3 DNA sequence: TGTGCCAGCAGCTTAGGATGGGGCAGCGGGAATACAGATACGCAGTATTTT.

This clonotype has ten or more counts. This rearrangement joins TRBV12-3 or TRBV12-4 to TRBJ2-1; perhaps TRBD2 as D (6 bases). V lost 9 bases, J lost 2 bases, and 14 bases lay in between. There are 14 residues in the CDR3. The CDR3, as DNA: TGTGCCAGTTGCGAGAGGGAGGCCTACAATGAGCAGTTCTTC. It translates to CASCEREAYNEQFF.

This clonotype was counted many times. CDR3 residues: CASPDGERFYNEQFF. The CDR3 nucleotides read TGTGCCAGCCCCGACGGGGAGAGGTTTTACAATGAGCAGTTCTTC. The chain has TRBV2 and TRBJ2-1; possible D gene TRBD2, 5 bases. Deletions cut 8 bases from V and 4 bases from J, with 18 bases between. CDR3 length: 15 residues. Germline V gene data show CDR1 as SNHLY and CDR2 as FYNNEI. Combining the CDR3 with reference TRBV2 and TRBJ2-1 gives the whole variable domain EPEVTQTPSHQVTQMGQEVILRCVPISNHLYFYWYRQILGQKVEFLVSFYNNEISEKSEIFDDQFSVERPDGSNFTLKIRSTKLEDSAMYFCASPDGERFYNEQFFGPGTRLTVL.

This clonotype was seen ten or more times. The gene calls are TRBV7-3 and TRBJ2-5; D gene uncertain. Trimming removed 1 base from V and 5 bases from J, with 5 bases in between. The germline CDR1 and CDR2 sequences are SGHTA and FQGTGA. The CDR3 loop spans 12 amino acids. CDR3: CASSLNWETQYF. The CDR3 coding sequence is TGTGCCAGCAGCTTAAATTGGGAGACCCAGTACTTC. Full variable domain (outside the CDR3, taken from reference TRBV7-3 and TRBJ2-5): GAGVSQTPSNKVTEKGKYVELRCDPISGHTALYWYRQSLGQGPEFLIYFQGTGAADDSGLPNDRFFAVRPEGSVSTLKIQRTERGDSAVYLCASSLNWETQYFGPGTRLLVL.

The table lists this clonotype with a few counts. The rearrangement joins TRBV19 to TRBJ2-2; D is undetermined. Germline CDR1 reads LNHDA; CDR2 reads SQIVND (reference sequence). V lost 4 bases and J lost 5, with 11 bases in between. This CDR3 is 14 amino acids long. CDR3 nucleotides: TGTGCCAGTAGTAGCCGGCAGGAGACCGGGGAGCTGTTTTTT. It yields the protein CASSSRQETGELFF. The variable domain in full, with the rest retrieved from reference TRBV19 and TRBJ2-2, is DGGITQSPKYLFRKEGQNVTLSCEQNLNHDAMYWYRQDPGQGLRLIYYSQIVNDFQKGDIAEGYSVSREKKESFPLTVTSAQKNPTAFYLCASSSRQETGELFFGEGSRLTVL.

This clonotype was recorded at least ten times. The genes are TRBV7-9 and TRBJ1-6; D call uncertain. V lost 5 bases and J lost 14, with 16 bases in between. The CDR3 has 13 residues. Germline V gene sequence: CDR1 SEHNR, CDR2 FQNEAQ (reference sequence). The CDR3 loop reads CASSPPTREALHF. CDR3 DNA sequence: TGTGCCAGCAGCCCCCCCACCCGAGAGGCCCTCCACTTT.

This clonotype was observed at least ten times. The chain carries TRBV3-1 and TRBJ2-7, with D unresolved. The CDR3 totals 15 residues. The V and J ends lost 0 bases and 9 bases respectively, with 18 bases between them. Germline V gives CDR1 LGHDT, CDR2 YNNKEL (reference sequence). CDR3 DNA: TGTGCCAGCAGCCAAGATCATGGCAGTGGTGCGAGGCAGTACTTC. As protein: CASSQDHGSGARQYF.

This clonotype was seen ten or more times. The chain links TRBV7-2 to TRBJ1-5; D unclear. This CDR3 comprises 12 residues. Trimming left V 3 bases short and J 10 bases short, with 10 bases between. Germline lookup yields CDR1 SGHTA and CDR2 FQGNSA. DNA of the CDR3: TGTGCCAGCAGCTTCACGGACGGCCCCCAGCATTTT. Encoded protein: CASSFTDGPQHF.

At least ten counts were recorded for this clonotype. V gene TRBV5-1 combines with J gene TRBJ2-1, with 7 bases aligning to TRBD2. The germline gives CDR1 SGHRS, CDR2 YFSETQ. Trimming at V came to 1 base and at J to 8 bases, leaving 21 bases not matched to a gene. The CDR3 loop spans 19 amino acids. For the CDR3, the DNA is TGCGCCAGCAGCTTGAGTTCGCCGTTCCGGGCAGGGAGGGTTGATGAGCAGTTCTTC. Protein sequence: CASSLSSPFRAGRVDEQFF.

V is TRBV2 and J is TRBJ1-1, with TRBD1 matching over 9 bases. This CDR3 region has 11 residues. Germline lookup yields CDR1 SNHLY and CDR2 FYNNEI. Germline trimming cut 4 bases from V and 11 bases from J; bases unmatched to any gene: 2. The DNA of the CDR3 is TGTGCCAGCAGTGGACAGGGGGTGGCTTTCTTT. Translation gives CASSGQGVAFF. Full variable domain (outside the CDR3, taken from reference TRBV2 and TRBJ1-1): EPEVTQTPSHQVTQMGQEVILRCVPISNHLYFYWYRQILGQKVEFLVSFYNNEISEKSEIFDDQFSVERPDGSNFTLKIRSTKLEDSAMYFCASSGQGVAFFGQGTRLTVV.

This clonotype was observed many times. The CDR3 DNA follows: TGTGCCAGCACTTCTAGCGGGAGCCACAATGAGCAGTTCTTC. Its protein product is CASTSSGSHNEQFF. The rearrangement links TRBV12-3 or TRBV12-4 to TRBJ2-1; 10 bases fit TRBD2. The CDR3 loop spans 14 amino acids. J gave up 5 bases and V 7 bases, and 5 bases lay outside the gene matches.

This clonotype was recorded many times. The chain combines TRBV18 with TRBJ2-1; 9 bases fit TRBD2. CDR3 size: 15 residues. Germline assignment: CDR1 KGHSH and CDR2 LQKENI. With V trimmed by 6 bases and J by 5 bases, 8 bases remained unmatched. The CDR3 DNA reads as TGTGCCAGCTCCCCTGGCGGGAGGGCCCACAATGAGCAGTTCTTC. This sequence encodes CASSPGGRAHNEQFF. The full variable domain, completed using reference TRBV18 and TRBJ2-1, is NAGVMQNPRHLVRRRGQEARLRCSPMKGHSHVYWYRQLPEEGLKFMVYLQKENIIDESGMPKERFSAEFPKEGPSILRIQQVVRGDSAAYFCASSPGGRAHNEQFFGPGTRLTVL.

In this sample, this clonotype turned up a few times. The chain recombines TRBV19 with TRBJ2-1; 8 bases fit TRBD2. CDR1 is LNHDA and CDR2 is SQIVND in the germline V gene (reference sequence). The trim removed 3 bases at V and 4 bases at J, leaving 5 bases unmatched. The CDR3 contains 15 residues. CDR3 amino acids: CASSIQLAEYNEQFF. DNA for the CDR3: TGTGCCAGTAGTATCCAACTAGCGGAGTACAATGAGCAGTTCTTC. Looking up the rest from reference TRBV19 and TRBJ2-1 gives the full variable domain: DGGITQSPKYLFRKEGQNVTLSCEQNLNHDAMYWYRQDPGQGLRLIYYSQIVNDFQKGDIAEGYSVSREKKESFPLTVTSAQKNPTAFYLCASSIQLAEYNEQFFGPGTRLTVL.

This clonotype was seen at least ten times. The chain carries TRBV28 and TRBJ2-1; D is undetermined. The CDR3 totals 14 residues. Trimming shortened V by 1 base and J by 1 base, and 5 bases separated the two germline ends. The germline V gene encodes CDR1 MDHEN and CDR2 SYDVKM. DNA for the CDR3: TGTGCCAGCAGTTTATTCGGGTCCTACAATGAGCAGTTCTTC. Encoded protein: CASSLFGSYNEQFF.

This clonotype has a count of ten or more. The chain joins TRBV6-2 or TRBV6-3 to TRBJ2-7; D is perhaps TRBD2 (5 bases). There are 14 residues in the CDR3. Germline V lookup: CDR1 MNHEY, CDR2 SVGEGT. The ends were cut back, 10 bases at V and 2 bases at J, with 18 bases in the middle. CDR3: CATRGGLGTYEQYF. In DNA, the CDR3 is TGTGCCACCCGCGGAGGACTTGGGACCTACGAGCAGTACTTC.

This clonotype was counted only a few times. The chain is built from TRBV19 and TRBJ2-5; weak D call: TRBD1 (6 bases). Germline V gene sequence: CDR1 LNHDA, CDR2 SQIVND (reference sequence). V was trimmed by 7 bases and J by 4 bases, leaving 19 bases between them. CDR3 length: 15 residues. CDR3 loop: CASTDPRGALETQYF. The CDR3 DNA reads as TGTGCCAGTACCGATCCCAGGGGAGCGCTAGAGACCCAGTACTTC.

This clonotype was recorded many times. At one boundary the junction diverges from the germline segment, which might be a read error. The CDR3 nucleotides are TGTGCCGGCAGCGAGGGCACCCGCCCCGGGGAGCTGTTTTTT. This codes for CAGSEGTRPGELFF. The genes are TRBV11-2 and TRBJ2-2; D may be TRBD2 (5 bases). From germline, CDR1 is SGHAT and CDR2 FQNNGV. The length of the CDR3 is 14 residues.

In its sample, this clonotype was seen many times. J is TRBJ1-2 and V is TRBV28, with 10 bases identical to TRBD1. The CDR3 is 16 amino acids. Germline V gene data show CDR1 as MDHEN and CDR2 as SYDVKM. V was clipped by 7 bases and J by 7 bases; unmatched bases: 15. DNA of the CDR3: TGTGCCAGCACCCCACTCGGGGACAGGGGAATTGGTGGCTACACCTTC. This translates into CASTPLGDRGIGGYTF.

The chain carries TRBV3-1 and TRBJ2-3; perhaps TRBD1 as D (5 bases). Germline CDR1 and CDR2: LGHDT and YNNKEL (reference sequence). V gave up 1 base and J gave up 8 bases, with 13 bases separating them. The CDR3 sequence is 14 residues long. DNA of the CDR3: TGTGCCAGCAGCCAAGGGGTCAGGGTAGGTACGCAGTATTTT. Protein product: CASSQGVRVGTQYF.